The entry that follows covers one T cell receptor beta chain sequence. It lacks a known antigen. Base qualities are missing; no much larger clone stands one base away. Trimming at the junction amounts to 4 bases on V and 0 bases on J, and the germline ends lie 7 bases apart. The CDR3 has 13 amino acids, counting the end cysteine and phenylalanine. Solely the CDR3 DNA is kept, with 39 bases framed from the first base. CDR1 is given as SGHKS and CDR2 as YYEKEE, both from the germline V gene (reference sequence). The sample is drawn from a study of beta chain features in type 1 diabetes (dated by TCRdb to the late 2010s). For the study in its entirety: No differences in mean age, gender distribution, total cell number or subset yield were found between patients and healthy donors. Across all samples, some 110,000,000 sorted cells were examined, and cell number per subset correlated strongly with RNA yield. The study compared the TCRB repertoires of sorted circulating CD4+ T cell subsets in recently diagnosed type 1 diabetes patients with those in matched healthy donors. Regulatory and stem cell-like memory subsets were isolated from only 8 patients and roughly eight healthy donors, whereas naive and central memory subsets came from all 28 donors. The full study reports these points: Shorter templates might have been favored by PCR, but patient and control samples were amplified and corrected together, so both groups would have been affected equally by any skew. Naive, central memory and regulatory TCRB repertoires appeared more similar among patients than among healthy donors. In all four CD4+ subsets, TCRB CDR3 length was moderately but significantly shorter in type 1 diabetes patients. Only small numbers of individuals were included in the HLA sub-analyses, which left unresolved whether HLA type had any influence on TCRB rearrangement. Because cDNA was sequenced instead of genomic DNA, activated cells with high expression could be over-represented, although the groups did not differ in activation or CD3 levels. At VDJ recombination sites, type 1 diabetes patients had fewer insertions and more deleted nucleotides, which implies abnormalities in thymic rearrangement.

The High Capacity cDNA Reverse Transcription Kit was used to reverse transcribe all of the isolated RNA, meaning that expressed TCRB transcripts were what got sequenced. Deep immunoSEQ sequencing was performed on naive, central memory and regulatory T cell samples, with an average of about 3.6 million total reads per sample. After sorted cells were lysed in RLT buffer, RNA was extracted with DNase-treated RNeasy Micro or Mini kits, with the choice depending on cell number. To prevent cross-contamination, every cell subset was processed on its own, while patient and healthy donor samples were processed together. Using the immunoSEQ multiplex PCR, TCRB sequences were amplified from cDNA into 87-bp fragments spanning the CDR3 region. Sequencing of the amplicons was done on the Illumina HiSeq platform. Turning to the authors' computational methods: PCR bias was computationally corrected using synthetic template baselines, reads within Hamming distance 2 were collapsed, and singletons that could not be merged were discarded. Reads were aligned against IMGT so that V, D and J genes, CDR3 length and insertions or deletions at six rearrangement sites could be assigned. Within each subset, clonotype counts were normalized to sorted cell number, after which true diversity and Gini coefficients were computed with the tcR R package. Repertoire sharing was quantified using the overlap coefficient calculated on TCRB nucleotide sequences. TCRdb re-hosts the immuneACCESS table, in-frame sequences only. Its copies lack some clones; in the studies checked, an unresolved V gene accounts for under half of them, and the cause for the rest is not known. V, J and clone size are taken as reported in that table, and D and trimming were inferred from the DNA itself. In all, the sample holds 60,000 or so clones, and about 60% of those were seen once. Clones ranked in the top ten supply about 2.2% of the sample.

Each donor gave one peripheral blood draw, averaging approximately 0.12 L, which was collected into heparinised tubes. A BD FACSAria II was used to sort naive, central memory, regulatory and stem cell-like memory CD4+ T cells with a panel that included CD45RO, CCR7, CD25, CD127, CD95 and CD27. All sorted populations exceeded 95% purity. PBMCs were isolated immediately by Lymphoprep density gradient centrifugation and stained directly without culture. So that batch effects would be minimized, each experiment stained and sorted samples in pairs, pairing one healthy donor with one patient. Input material: Tregs from blood. The sample's cell subset or site label is to be understood as: regulatory CD4+ T cells. The chain is made from TRBV5-5 and TRBJ1-1; the D segment cannot be called with confidence. This clonotype originated in a woman between 18 and 29 years old in good health. CDR3 sequence: CASSLTMNTEAFF. DNA sequence: TGTGCCAGCAGCCTTACAATGAACACTGAAGCTTTCTTT.